These T cell receptor beta chains were read from a single sample in a study of T-cell reconstitution after alpha-beta-depleted transplantation in children. TCRdb re-derived calls from the PCR reads in MiXCR, one entry per CDR3 protein. The top ten clones hold approximately 1% of a sample with 600,000 to 700,000 distinct CDR3 sequences, roughly 17% of them seen once. This specimen was PBMCs from the stem cell graft donor, taken from the stem cell graft. Receptors originate from a human donor who donated a stem cell graft to a child with acute myeloid leukemia. Both conserved end residues are part of each CDR3. The D gene is left open where the match is weak. Not every row has a clone size; where given, it reads once, few, many or a size class.

V gene	J gene	D gene	clone size	CDR3 protein	CDR3 DNA
TRBV7-2	TRBJ2-1	.	many	CASSREGRYNEQFF	TGTGCCAGCAGCCGAGAGGGACGATACAATGAGCAGTTCTTC
TRBV5-1	TRBJ2-3	TRBD1	few	CASSRSRDRSTDTQYF	TGCGCCAGCAGTCGTTCCAGGGACAGGAGCACAGATACGCAGTATTTT
TRBV7-6	TRBJ1-1	TRBD1	many	CASRENRGTEAFF	TGTGCCAGCCGCGAGAACAGGGGGACTGAAGCTTTCTTT
TRBV13	TRBJ1-5	TRBD1	many	CASSQRGQFSNQPQHF	TGTGCCAGCAGCCAAAGGGGACAGTTTAGCAATCAGCCCCAGCATTTT
TRBV29-1	TRBJ1-1	TRBD1	.	CSVDPDRVGTEAFF	TGCAGCGTTGACCCGGACAGGGTTGGAACTGAAGCTTTCTTT
TRBV12-3/TRBV12-4	TRBJ2-6	TRBD2	.	CASVGLAGGRGANVLTF	TGTGCCAGCGTCGGACTAGCGGGGGGGCGTGGGGCCAACGTCCTGACTTTC
TRBV12-3/TRBV12-4	TRBJ1-2	.	.	CASSDIDSYYGYTF	TGTGCCAGCAGTGACATCGACAGCTACTATGGCTACACCTTC
TRBV6-6	TRBJ1-3	.	.	CASTNAGNTIYF	TGTGCCAGCACTAACGCGGGAAACACCATATATTTT
TRBV15	TRBJ1-1	.	.	CATSRDTGEAFF	TGTGCCACCAGCAGAGATACAGGTGAAGCTTTCTTT
TRBV7-2	TRBJ2-1	.	.	CASSLFGRGSYNEQFF	TGTGCCAGCAGCTTATTCGGCAGGGGCTCCTACAATGAGCAGTTCTTC
TRBV6-1	TRBJ2-1	.	many	CASSFTGVLGDEQFF	TGTGCCAGCAGCTTTACGGGGGTCCTCGGGGATGAGCAGTTCTTC
TRBV12-3/TRBV12-4	TRBJ1-2	.	few	CASSPSTTTPFQGYTF	TGTGCCAGCAGTCCGTCCACCACGACCCCCTTCCAGGGCTACACCTTC
TRBV5-1	TRBJ1-2	.	many	CASSPDDPLFYGYTF	TGCGCCAGCAGCCCGGACGACCCGTTATTCTATGGCTACACCTTC
TRBV12-3/TRBV12-4	TRBJ2-1	.	few	CASMYSGSSYNEQFF	TGTGCCAGTATGTATAGCGGTAGCTCCTACAATGAGCAGTTCTTC
TRBV20-1	TRBJ1-6	.	few	CSALTAEGSPLHF	TGCAGTGCCTTAACGGCCGAGGGTTCACCCCTCCACTTT
TRBV20-1	TRBJ2-5	.	many	CSAREGAKAQYF	TGCAGTGCTAGAGAGGGGGCAAAGGCCCAGTACTTC
TRBV15	TRBJ1-2	TRBD1	few	CATSSSDRDRTLNYGYTF	TGTGCCACCAGCTCAAGCGATAGGGACAGGACCCTTAACTATGGCTACACCTTC
TRBV5-6	TRBJ2-7	.	.	CASSPLAEPIYEQYF	TGTGCCAGCAGCCCGTTAGCGGAGCCCATCTACGAGCAGTACTTC
TRBV28	TRBJ2-5	.	once	CASRRNKETQYF	TGTGCCAGCAGGCGAAATAAAGAGACCCAGTACTTC
TRBV14	TRBJ2-7	TRBD1	.	CASSHSKTGENELSYEQYF	TGTGCCAGCAGCCACTCGAAAACAGGGGAAAATGAATTATCCTACGAGCAGTACTTC
TRBV12-3/TRBV12-4	TRBJ1-5	.	many	CASSFNRDNQPQHF	TGTGCCAGCAGTTTCAACAGGGACAATCAGCCCCAGCATTTT
TRBV2	TRBJ2-1	.	many	CASSEAGRIGDEQFF	TGTGCCAGCAGTGAAGCCGGCCGGATTGGCGATGAGCAGTTCTTC
TRBV12-3/TRBV12-4	TRBJ2-5	.	.	CASSLDSPLSLEETQYF	TGTGCCAGCAGCCTTGATTCCCCCCTTTCCCTAGAAGAGACCCAGTACTTC
TRBV10-1	TRBJ1-1	.	many	CASKTGSMNTEAFF	TGCGCCAGCAAGACAGGATCCATGAACACTGAAGCTTTCTTT
TRBV14	TRBJ2-5	.	once	CASSQDRTEETQYF	TGTGCCAGCAGCCAAGATCGGACAGAAGAGACCCAGTACTTC
TRBV7-9	TRBJ1-4	TRBD1	.	CASRATGEGKEKLFF	TGTGCCAGCAGGGCGACAGGGGAAGGAAAAGAAAAACTGTTTTTT
TRBV29-1	TRBJ2-1	.	many	CSVESGASYNEQFF	TGCAGCGTTGAATCGGGGGCGAGCTACAATGAGCAGTTCTTC
TRBV12-3/TRBV12-4	TRBJ2-5	.	few	CACGAGTIQETQYF	TGTGCCTGCGGCGCAGGAACCATCCAAGAGACCCAGTACTTC
TRBV7-2	TRBJ2-5	.	.	CASSRLGGGEETQYF	TGTGCCAGCAGCCGACTCGGAGGGGGCGAAGAGACCCAGTACTTC
TRBV12-3/TRBV12-4	TRBJ1-6	.	few	CASSFLDRRTLHF	TGTGCCAGCAGTTTTCTCGACAGGAGGACCCTCCACTTT
TRBV20-1	TRBJ1-2	.	many	CSATDNYGYTF	TGCAGTGCTACCGACAACTATGGCTACACCTTC